This T cell receptor (beta chain) was observed in a study of shared T cell receptors in the human thymus. Trimming took 2 bases from V and 4 from J, leaving 5 bases between them. Germline-derived CDR1 and CDR2 are WSHSY and SAAADI. The CDR3 length is 13 residues. Here immunoSEQ multiplex PCR was the method, and the copy in TCRdb shows in-frame clones only, minus some. The top ten hold roughly 0.02% of the sample, which has over 350,000 clones, 95% seen once. The chain combines TRBV10-2 with TRBJ2-2; no firm D call. The receptor comes from a human donor. Material for sequencing was thymocytes. CDR3 bases: TGCGCCAGCAGTGAGAGGATCACCGGGGAGCTGTTTTTT. Its protein is CASSERITGELFF.